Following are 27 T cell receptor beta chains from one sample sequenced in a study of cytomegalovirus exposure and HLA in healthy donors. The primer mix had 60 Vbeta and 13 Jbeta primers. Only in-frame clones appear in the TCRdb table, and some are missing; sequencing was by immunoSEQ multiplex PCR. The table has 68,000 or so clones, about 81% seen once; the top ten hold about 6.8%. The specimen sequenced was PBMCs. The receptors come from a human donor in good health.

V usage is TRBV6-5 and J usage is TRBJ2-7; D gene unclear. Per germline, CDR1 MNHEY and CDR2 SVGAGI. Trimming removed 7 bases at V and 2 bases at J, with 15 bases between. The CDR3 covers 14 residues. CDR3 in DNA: TGTGCCAGCATCAGTCCTCAACCTCCCTACGAGCAGTACTTC. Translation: CASISPQPPYEQYF.

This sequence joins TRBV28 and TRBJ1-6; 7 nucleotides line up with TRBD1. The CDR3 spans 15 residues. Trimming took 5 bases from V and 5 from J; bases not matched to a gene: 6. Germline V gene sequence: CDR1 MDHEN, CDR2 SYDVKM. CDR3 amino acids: CASSRPGTDNSPLHF. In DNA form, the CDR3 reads TGTGCCAGCAGTCGACCCGGGACAGATAATTCACCCCTCCACTTT.

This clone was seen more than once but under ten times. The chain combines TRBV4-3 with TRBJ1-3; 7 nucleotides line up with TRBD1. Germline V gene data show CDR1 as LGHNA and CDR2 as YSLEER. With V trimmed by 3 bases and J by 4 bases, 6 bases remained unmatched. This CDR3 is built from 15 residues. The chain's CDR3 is CASSQTTGSGNTIYF. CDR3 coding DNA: TGCGCCAGCAGCCAGACGACAGGGTCCGGAAACACCATATATTTT.

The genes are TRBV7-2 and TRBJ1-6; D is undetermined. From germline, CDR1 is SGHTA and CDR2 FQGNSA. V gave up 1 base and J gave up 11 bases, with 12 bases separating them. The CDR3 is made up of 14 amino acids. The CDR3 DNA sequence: TGTGCCAGCAGCTTAGAGAGGCAAGTAACACCCCTCCACTTT. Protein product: CASSLERQVTPLHF.

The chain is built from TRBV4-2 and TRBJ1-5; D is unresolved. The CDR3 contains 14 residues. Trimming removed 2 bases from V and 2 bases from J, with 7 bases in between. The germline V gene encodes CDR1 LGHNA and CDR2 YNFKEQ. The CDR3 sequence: CASSQPGRNQPQHF. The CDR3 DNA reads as TGTGCCAGCAGCCAACCAGGCCGCAATCAGCCCCAGCATTTT.

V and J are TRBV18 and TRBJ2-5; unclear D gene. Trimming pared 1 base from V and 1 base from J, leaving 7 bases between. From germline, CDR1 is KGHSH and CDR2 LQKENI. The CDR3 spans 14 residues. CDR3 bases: TGTGCCAGCTCACCACTGGGCAGCCAAGAGACCCAGTACTTC. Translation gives CASSPLGSQETQYF.

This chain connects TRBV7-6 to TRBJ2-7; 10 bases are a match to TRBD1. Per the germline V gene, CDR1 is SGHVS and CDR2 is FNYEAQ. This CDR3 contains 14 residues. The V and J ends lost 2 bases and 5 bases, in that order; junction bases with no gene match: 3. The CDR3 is CASSLLGQGHEQYF. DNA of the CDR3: TGTGCCAGCAGCTTATTGGGACAGGGGCACGAGCAGTACTTC. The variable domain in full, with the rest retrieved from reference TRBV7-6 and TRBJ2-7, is GAGVSQSPRYKVTKRGQDVALRCDPISGHVSLYWYRQALGQGPEFLTYFNYEAQQDKSGLPNDRFSAERPEGSISTLTIQRTEQRDSAMYRCASSLLGQGHEQYFGPGTRLTVT.

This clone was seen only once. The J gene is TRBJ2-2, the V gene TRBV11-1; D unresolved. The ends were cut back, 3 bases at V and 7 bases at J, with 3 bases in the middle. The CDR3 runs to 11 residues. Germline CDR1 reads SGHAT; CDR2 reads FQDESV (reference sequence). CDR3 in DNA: TGTGCCAGCAGCTTTATCGGGGAGCTGTTTTTT. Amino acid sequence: CASSFIGELFF.

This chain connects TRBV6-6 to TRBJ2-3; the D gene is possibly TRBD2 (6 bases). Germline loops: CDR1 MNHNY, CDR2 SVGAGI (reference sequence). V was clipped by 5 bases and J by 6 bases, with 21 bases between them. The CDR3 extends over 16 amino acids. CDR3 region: CASSQPKAGFGDTQYF. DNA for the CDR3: TGTGCCAGCAGTCAACCCAAAGCGGGCTTCGGGGATACGCAGTATTTT.

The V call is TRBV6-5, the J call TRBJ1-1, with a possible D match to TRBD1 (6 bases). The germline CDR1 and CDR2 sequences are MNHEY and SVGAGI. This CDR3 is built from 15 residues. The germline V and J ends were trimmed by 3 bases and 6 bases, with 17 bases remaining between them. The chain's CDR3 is CASSYGVRGKAEAFF. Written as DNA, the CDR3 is TGTGCCAGCAGTTATGGGGTCAGGGGCAAGGCTGAAGCTTTCTTT.

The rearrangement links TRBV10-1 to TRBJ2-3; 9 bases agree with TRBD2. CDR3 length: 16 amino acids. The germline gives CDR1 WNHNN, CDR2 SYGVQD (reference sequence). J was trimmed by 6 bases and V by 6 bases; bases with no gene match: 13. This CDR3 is CASSQGLASFMDTQYF. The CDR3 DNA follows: TGCGCCAGCAGCCAAGGACTAGCGTCATTTATGGATACGCAGTATTTT.

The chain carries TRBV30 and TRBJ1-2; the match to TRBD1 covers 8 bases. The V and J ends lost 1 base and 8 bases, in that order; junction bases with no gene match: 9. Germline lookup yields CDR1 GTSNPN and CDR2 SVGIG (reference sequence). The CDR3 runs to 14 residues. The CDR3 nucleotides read TGTGCCTGGAGTGGAGGGACAGGCGGTTCGGGCTACACCTTC. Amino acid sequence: CAWSGGTGGSGYTF.

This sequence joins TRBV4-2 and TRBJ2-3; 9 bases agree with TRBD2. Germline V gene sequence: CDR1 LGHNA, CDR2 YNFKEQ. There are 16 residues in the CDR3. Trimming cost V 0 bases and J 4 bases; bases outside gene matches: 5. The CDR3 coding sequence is TGTGCCAGCAGCCAAGAGCGGGGGGGCTGGGCAGATACGCAGTATTTT. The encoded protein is CASSQERGGWADTQYF.

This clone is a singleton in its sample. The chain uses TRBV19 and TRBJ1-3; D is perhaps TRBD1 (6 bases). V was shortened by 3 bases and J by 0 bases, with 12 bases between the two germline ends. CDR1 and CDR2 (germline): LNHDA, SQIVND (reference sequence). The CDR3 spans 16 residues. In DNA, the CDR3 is TGTGCCAGTAGTATTGAGGGACAATTCTCTGGAAACACCATATATTTT. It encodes CASSIEGQFSGNTIYF.

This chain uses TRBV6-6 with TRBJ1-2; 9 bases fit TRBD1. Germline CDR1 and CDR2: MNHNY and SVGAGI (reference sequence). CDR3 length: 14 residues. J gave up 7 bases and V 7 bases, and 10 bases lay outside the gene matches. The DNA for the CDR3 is TGTGCCAGCAACCTAGGGGACAGGGCGGGTGGCTACACCTTC. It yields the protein CASNLGDRAGGYTF.

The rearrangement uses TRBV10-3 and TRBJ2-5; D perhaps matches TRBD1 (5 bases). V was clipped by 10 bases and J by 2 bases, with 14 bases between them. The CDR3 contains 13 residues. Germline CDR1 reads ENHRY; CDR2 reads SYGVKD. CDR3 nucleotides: TGTGCCACCATGGACAATTTACAAGAGACCCAGTACTTC. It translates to CATMDNLQETQYF.

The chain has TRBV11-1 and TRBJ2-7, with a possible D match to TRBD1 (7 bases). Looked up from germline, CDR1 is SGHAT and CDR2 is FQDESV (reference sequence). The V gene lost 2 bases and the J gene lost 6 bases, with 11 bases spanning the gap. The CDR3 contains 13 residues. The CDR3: CASSLRQGGEQYF. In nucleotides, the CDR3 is TGTGCCAGCAGCTTACGGCAGGGGGGCGAGCAGTACTTC.

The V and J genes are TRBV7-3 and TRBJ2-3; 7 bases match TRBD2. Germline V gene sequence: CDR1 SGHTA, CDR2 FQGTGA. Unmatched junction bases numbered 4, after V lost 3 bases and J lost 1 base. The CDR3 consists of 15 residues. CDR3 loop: CASSFGAGGTDTQYF. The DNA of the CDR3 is TGTGCCAGCAGCTTCGGGGCGGGGGGCACAGATACGCAGTATTTT.

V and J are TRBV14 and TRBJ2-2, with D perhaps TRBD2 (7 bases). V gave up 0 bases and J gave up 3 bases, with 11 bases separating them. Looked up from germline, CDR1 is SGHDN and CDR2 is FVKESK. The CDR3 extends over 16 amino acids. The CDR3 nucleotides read TGTGCCAGCAGCCAAGAATGGGGGGGCGACACCGGGGAGCTGTTTTTT. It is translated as CASSQEWGGDTGELFF.

The chain's CDR3 is CASSSSPGYTF. The CDR3 DNA is TGTGCCAGCAGCTCCTCCCCTGGCTACACCTTC. This sequence joins TRBV7-2 and TRBJ1-2; D unclear. Germline V gene lookup returns CDR1 SGHTA and CDR2 FQGNSA. Trimming stripped 4 bases from V and 7 bases from J, with 7 bases between. The CDR3 runs to 11 residues. The full variable domain, with the rest looked up from reference TRBV7-2 and TRBJ1-2, is GAGVSQSPSNKVTEKGKDVELRCDPISGHTALYWYRQSLGQGLEFLIYFQGNSAPDKSGLPSDRFSAERTGGSVSTLTIQRTQQEDSAVYLCASSSSPGYTFGSGTRLTVV.

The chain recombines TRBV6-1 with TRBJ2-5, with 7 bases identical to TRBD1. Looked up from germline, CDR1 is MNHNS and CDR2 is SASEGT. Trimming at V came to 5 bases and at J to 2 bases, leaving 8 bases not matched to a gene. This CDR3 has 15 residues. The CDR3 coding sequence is TGTGCCAGCAGTAAGGGGGCAGGGGATCAAGAGACCCAGTACTTC. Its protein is CASSKGAGDQETQYF.

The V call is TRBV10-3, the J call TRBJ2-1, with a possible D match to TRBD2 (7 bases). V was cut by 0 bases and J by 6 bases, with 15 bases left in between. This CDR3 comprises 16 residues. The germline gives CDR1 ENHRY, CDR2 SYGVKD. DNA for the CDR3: TGTGCCATCAGTGAGTCGAGCAGGGGAGGGTTCAATGAGCAGTTCTTC. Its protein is CAISESSRGGFNEQFF.

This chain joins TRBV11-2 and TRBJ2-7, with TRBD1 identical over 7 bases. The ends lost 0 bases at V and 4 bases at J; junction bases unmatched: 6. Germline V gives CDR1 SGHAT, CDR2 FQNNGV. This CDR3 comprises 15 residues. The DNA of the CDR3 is TGTGCCAGCAGCTTAGAGGTAGGGGGCGGGTACGAGCAGTACTTC. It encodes CASSLEVGGGYEQYF.

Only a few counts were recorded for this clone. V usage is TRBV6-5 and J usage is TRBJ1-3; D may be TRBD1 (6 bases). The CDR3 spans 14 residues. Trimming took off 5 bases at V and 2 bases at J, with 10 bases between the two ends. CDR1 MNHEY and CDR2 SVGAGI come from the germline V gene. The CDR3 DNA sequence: TGTGCCAGCAGTGAGAACAGGGCTGGAAACACCATATATTTT. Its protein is CASSENRAGNTIYF.

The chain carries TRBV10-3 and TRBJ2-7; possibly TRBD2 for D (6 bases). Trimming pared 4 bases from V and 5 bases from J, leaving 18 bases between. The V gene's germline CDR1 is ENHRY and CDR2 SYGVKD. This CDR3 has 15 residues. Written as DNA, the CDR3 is TGTGCCATCAGTGGTCAGGGAGGTAAGGGAGACGAGCAGTACTTC. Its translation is CAISGQGGKGDEQYF.

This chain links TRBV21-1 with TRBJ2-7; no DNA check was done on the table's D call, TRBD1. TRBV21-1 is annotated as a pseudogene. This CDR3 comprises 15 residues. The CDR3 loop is CASPSPIGQFYEQYF. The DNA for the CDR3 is TGTGCCAGCCCATCCCCTATTGGACAGTTCTACGAGCAGTACTTC.

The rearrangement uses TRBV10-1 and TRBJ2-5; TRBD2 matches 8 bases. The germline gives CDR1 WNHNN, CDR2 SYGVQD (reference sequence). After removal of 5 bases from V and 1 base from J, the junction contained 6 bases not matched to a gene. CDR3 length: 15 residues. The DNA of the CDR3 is TGCGCCAGCAGTAGGGGACTAGGAGTCCAAGAGACCCAGTACTTC. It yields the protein CASSRGLGVQETQYF.